This T cell receptor beta chain was retrieved from a study of CD8+CD57+ T cells in acquired aplastic anemia. Study overall: DNA recovered from sorted CD4+ and CD8+ cells had a mean of approximately 3.2 ug.

TCR beta VDJ and CDR3 profiles were obtained from a genomic DNA template. A single record per CDR3 protein comes from TCRdb applying MiXCR to the reads. The sample lists around 50,000 distinct CDR3 sequences; approximately 54% were seen once. Sequencing was done on patients that had shown CD8+CD57+ cell expansion by flow cytometry. Severe acquired aplastic anemia was present in every patient. This clonotype came up a few times. In germline, CDR1 is ENHRY, CDR2 SYGVKD. This CDR3 is 13 amino acids long. The V end lost 5 bases, the J end lost 4 bases, and 12 bases lay between the germline ends. The clonotype was recovered from a human donor with aplastic anemia. This chain connects TRBV10-3 to TRBJ2-7, with D maybe TRBD2 (6 bases). The specimen was sorted CD4+, CD8+, or CD8+CD57+ T cells (not recorded which) from PBMCs. This chain's CDR3 is CAISPGAKYEQYF. CDR3 sequence (DNA): TGTGCCATCAGTCCGGGAGCCAAGTACGAGCAGTACTTC.